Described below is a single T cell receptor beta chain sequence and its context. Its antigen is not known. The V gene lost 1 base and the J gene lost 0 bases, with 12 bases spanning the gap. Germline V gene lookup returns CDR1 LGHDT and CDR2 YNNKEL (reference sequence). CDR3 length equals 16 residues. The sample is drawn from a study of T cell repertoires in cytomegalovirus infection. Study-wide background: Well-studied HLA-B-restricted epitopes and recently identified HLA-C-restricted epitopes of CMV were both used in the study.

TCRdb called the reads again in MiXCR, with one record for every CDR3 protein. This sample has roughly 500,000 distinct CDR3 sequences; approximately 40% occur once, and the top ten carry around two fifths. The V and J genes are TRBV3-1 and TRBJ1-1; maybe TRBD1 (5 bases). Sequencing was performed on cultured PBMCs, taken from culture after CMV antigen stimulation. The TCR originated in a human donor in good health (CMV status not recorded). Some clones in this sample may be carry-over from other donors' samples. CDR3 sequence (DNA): TGTGCCAGCAGCCAAGCTGGGGGGTCGATGAACACTGAAGCTTTCTTT. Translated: CASSQAGGSMNTEAFF.